In this sample, the clone carrying this TCR beta chain turned up many times. The data derive from a study of T cells in Graves' hyperthyroidism and ophthalmopathy. Germline trimming cut 4 bases from V and 1 base from J; bases unmatched to any gene: 8. The CDR3 has 17 residues. Looked up from germline, CDR1 is MDHEN and CDR2 is SYDVKM. What was amplified from RNA transcripts were TCR beta CDR3 regions. The study used the HTBI primer set for a first-round RT-PCR of the TCR CDR3. TCRdb used MiXCR to reprocess the multiplex PCR reads, holding one entry per CDR3 protein. The data show some 560,000 distinct CDR3 sequences, approximately 15% seen once. It was considered stable Graves' hyperthyroidism when ophthalmopathy did not progress within 18 months. Hyperthyroidism had been newly diagnosed in patients aged 18 to 65, and its duration was under 2 months. Those patients with uncontrolled infection, other autoimmune disease, pregnancy or lactation were excluded.

The chain couples TRBV28 to TRBJ2-7; TRBD2 matches 12 bases. This sequence was found in a young woman with Graves' hyperthyroidism. The sequenced material came from blood. For the CDR3, the DNA is TGTGCCAGCAGTTGGGGACTAGCGGGCAAGAGGTCCTACGAGCAGTACTTC. Translation: CASSWGLAGKRSYEQYF.